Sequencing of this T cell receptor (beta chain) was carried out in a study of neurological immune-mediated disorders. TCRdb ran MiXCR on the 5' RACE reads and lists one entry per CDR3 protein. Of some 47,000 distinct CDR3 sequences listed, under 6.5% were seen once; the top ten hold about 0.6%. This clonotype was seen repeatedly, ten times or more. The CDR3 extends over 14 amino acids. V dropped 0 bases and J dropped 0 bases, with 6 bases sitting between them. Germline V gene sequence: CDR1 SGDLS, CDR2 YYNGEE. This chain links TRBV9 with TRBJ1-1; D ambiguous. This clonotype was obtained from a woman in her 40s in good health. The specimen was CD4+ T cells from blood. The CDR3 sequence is CASSVGVMNTEAFF. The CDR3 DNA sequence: TGTGCCAGCAGCGTAGGGGTCATGAACACTGAAGCTTTCTTT.